This T cell receptor beta chain emerged from a study of blood T cell repertoires in COVID-19. Study-wide context: Acute and convalescent COVID-19 samples came from the United States, Italy and Spain. T cells, B-cell-depleted T cells, or PBMCs supplied cDNA or gDNA.

Original analysis: Nucleated cell counts were estimated from reference gene primer amplification. Produced via immunoSEQ multiplex PCR; TCRdb's table is partial and in-frame only. V, J and clone size were drawn from that table, and D and trimming were deduced from the DNA. This sample has about 40,000 clones, with roughly four fifths found just once. This clone was seen once. Per the germline V gene, CDR1 is KGHDR and CDR2 is SFDVKD. Trimming took off 3 bases at V and 5 bases at J, with 15 bases between the two ends. The length of the CDR3 is 15 residues. The chain combines TRBV24-1 with TRBJ2-5, with a possible D match to TRBD1 (6 bases). The receptor was isolated from a woman aged 60 to 75 with acute or convalescent COVID-19. Sequences were obtained from peripheral blood. The CDR3 loop reads CATSDPQGTGETQYF. The CDR3 coding sequence is TGTGCCACCAGTGATCCCCAGGGGACGGGGGAGACCCAGTACTTC.